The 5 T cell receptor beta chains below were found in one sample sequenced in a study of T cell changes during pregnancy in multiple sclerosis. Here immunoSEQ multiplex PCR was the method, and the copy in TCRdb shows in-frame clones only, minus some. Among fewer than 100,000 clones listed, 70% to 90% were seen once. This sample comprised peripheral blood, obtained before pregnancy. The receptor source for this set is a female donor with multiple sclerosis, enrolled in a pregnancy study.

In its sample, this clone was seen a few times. Here the CDR3 reads CASSTLDRYYGYTF. As DNA, the CDR3 is TGTGCCAGCAGCACACTGGACAGATACTATGGCTACACCTTC. The V gene is TRBV5-4, the J gene TRBJ1-2, with a tentative D call TRBD1 (6 bases). V was pared by 4 bases and J by 3 bases, with 13 bases between. Germline loops: CDR1 SGHNT, CDR2 YYREEE (reference sequence). The CDR3 totals 14 residues.

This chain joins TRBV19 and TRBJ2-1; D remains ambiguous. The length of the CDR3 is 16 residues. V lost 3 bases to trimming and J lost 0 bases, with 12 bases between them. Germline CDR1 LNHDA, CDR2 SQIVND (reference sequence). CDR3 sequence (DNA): TGTGCCAGTAGTATTCGACAACACGTCTCCTACAATGAGCAGTTCTTC. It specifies CASSIRQHVSYNEQFF.

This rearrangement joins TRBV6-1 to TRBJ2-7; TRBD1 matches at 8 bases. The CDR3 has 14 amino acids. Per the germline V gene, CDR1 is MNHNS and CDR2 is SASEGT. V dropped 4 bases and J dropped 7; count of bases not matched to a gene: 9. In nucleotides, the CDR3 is TGTGCCAGCAGTGGGGACAGGACCTCTGGAGAGCAGTACTTC. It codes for CASSGDRTSGEQYF.

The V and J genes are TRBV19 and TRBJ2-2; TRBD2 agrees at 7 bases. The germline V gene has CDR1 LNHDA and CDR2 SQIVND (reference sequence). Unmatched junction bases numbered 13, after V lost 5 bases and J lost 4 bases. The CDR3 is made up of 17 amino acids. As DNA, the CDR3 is TGTGCCAGTAGTGGGGTTTACGGGCGGGGGAGCACCGGGGAGCTGTTTTTT. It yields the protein CASSGVYGRGSTGELFF.

CDR3 bases: TGCAGCGTTACTATAGGCACAGGGGACTATGGCTACACCTTC. Its protein product is CSVTIGTGDYGYTF. The genes are TRBV29-1 and TRBJ1-2, with 7 positions matching TRBD1. The CDR3 has 14 residues. V was pared by 5 bases and J by 3 bases, with 9 bases of the junction left unmatched. Germline V gene data show CDR1 as SQVTM and CDR2 as ANQGSEA.